This T cell receptor (beta chain) was observed in a study of blood T cell repertoires in COVID-19. This table comes from immunoSEQ multiplex PCR, and its TCRdb copy is limited to in-frame clones, with some not included. The sample has over 200,000 clones, 75% to 90% seen once. Germline CDR1 is SNHLY and CDR2 is FYNNEI. The CDR3 extends over 12 amino acids. The chain uses TRBV2 and TRBJ2-5; weak D call: TRBD2 (6 bases). The TCR sequence derives from a woman in her seventies with active or convalescent COVID-19. What was sequenced was peripheral blood. CDR3 sequence: CGTRREEETQYF. CDR3 coding DNA: TGTGGAACTAGGAGGGAGGAGGAGACCCAGTACTTC.